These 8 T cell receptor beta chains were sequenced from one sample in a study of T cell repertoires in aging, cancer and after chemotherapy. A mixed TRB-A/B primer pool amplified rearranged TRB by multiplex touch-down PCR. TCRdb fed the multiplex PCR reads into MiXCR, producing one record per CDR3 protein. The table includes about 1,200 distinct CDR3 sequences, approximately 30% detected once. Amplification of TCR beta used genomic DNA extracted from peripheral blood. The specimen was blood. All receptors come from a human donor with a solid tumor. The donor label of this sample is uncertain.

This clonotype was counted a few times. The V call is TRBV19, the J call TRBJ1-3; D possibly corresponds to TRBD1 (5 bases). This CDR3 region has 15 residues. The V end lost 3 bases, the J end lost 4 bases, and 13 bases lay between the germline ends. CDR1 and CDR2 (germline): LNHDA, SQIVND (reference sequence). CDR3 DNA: TGTGCCAGTAGTATCGGGGGGAATCGCGGAAACACCATATATTTT. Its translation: CASSIGGNRGNTIYF. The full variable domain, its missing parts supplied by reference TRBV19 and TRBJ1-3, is DGGITQSPKYLFRKEGQNVTLSCEQNLNHDAMYWYRQDPGQGLRLIYYSQIVNDFQKGDIAEGYSVSREKKESFPLTVTSAQKNPTAFYLCASSIGGNRGNTIYFGEGSWLTVV.

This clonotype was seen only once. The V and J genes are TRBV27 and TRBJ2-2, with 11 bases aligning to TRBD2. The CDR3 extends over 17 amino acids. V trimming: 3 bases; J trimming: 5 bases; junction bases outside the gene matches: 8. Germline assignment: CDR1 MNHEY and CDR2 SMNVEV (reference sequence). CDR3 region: CASSLLLAGVETGELFF. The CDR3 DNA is TGTGCCAGCAGTTTGTTACTAGCGGGAGTGGAAACCGGGGAGCTGTTTTTT.

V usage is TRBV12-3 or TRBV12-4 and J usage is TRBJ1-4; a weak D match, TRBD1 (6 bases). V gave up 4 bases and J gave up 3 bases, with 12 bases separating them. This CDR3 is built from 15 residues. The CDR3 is CASSSTGIPNEKLFF. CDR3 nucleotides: TGTGCCAGCAGTTCTACAGGGATCCCTAATGAAAAACTGTTTTTT.

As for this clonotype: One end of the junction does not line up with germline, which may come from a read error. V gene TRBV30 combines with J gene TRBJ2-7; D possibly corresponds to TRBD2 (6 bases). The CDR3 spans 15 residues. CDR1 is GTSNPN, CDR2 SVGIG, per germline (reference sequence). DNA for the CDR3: TGTGCCTGGAGTGTGGGCGGGATAAGGGCCTACGAGCGGTACTTC. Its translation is CAWSVGGIRAYERYF.

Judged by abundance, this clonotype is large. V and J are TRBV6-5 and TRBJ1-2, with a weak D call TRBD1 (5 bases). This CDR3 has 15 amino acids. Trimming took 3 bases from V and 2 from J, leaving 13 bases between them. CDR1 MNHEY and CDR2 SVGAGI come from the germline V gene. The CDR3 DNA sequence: TGTGCCAGCAGTTATCTGAGGGGCACCAACTATGGCTACACCTTC. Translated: CASSYLRGTNYGYTF.

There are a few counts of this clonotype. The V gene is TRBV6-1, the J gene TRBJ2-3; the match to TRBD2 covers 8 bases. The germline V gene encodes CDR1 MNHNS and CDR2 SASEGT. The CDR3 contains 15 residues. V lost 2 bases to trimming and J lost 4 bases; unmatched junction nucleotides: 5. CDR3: CASSERAGGADTQYF. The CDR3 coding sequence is TGTGCCAGCAGTGAAAGGGCGGGGGGAGCAGATACGCAGTATTTT.

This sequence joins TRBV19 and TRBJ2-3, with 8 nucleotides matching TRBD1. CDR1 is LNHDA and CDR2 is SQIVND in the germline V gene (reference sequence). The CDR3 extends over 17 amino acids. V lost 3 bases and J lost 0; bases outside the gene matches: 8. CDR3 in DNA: TGTGCCAGTAGTATTAAGAGGGGGACAGGTAGCACAGATACGCAGTATTTT. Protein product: CASSIKRGTGSTDTQYF.

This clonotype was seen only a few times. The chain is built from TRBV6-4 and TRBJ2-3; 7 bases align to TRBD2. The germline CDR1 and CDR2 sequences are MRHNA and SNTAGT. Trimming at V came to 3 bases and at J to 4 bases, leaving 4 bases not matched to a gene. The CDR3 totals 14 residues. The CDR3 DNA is TGTGCCAGCAGTGAGTGGCTAGCGGCAGATACGCAGTATTTT. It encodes CASSEWLAADTQYF.